This T cell receptor (beta chain) was observed in a study of cytomegalovirus exposure and HLA in healthy donors. Study-wide findings and caveats: TCR beta V- and J-gene trimming was later associated with a missense DCLRE1C variant. Earlier results showed most TCR beta V segments being productive about 87% or about 30% of the time.

Donors showed nominal health when sampled, although they likely had unrecorded immune exposures. V gave up 2 bases and J gave up 11 bases, with 19 bases separating them. The CDR3 spans 14 residues. Germline assignment: CDR1 SGHRS and CDR2 YFSETQ. In the case of this clone: No antigen is known for it.

The primer mix had 60 Vbeta and 13 Jbeta primers. The table came from immunoSEQ multiplex PCR; TCRdb's copy has only in-frame clones and leaves some out. This table holds just over 150,000 clones. Source material: PBMCs. This clonotype originated in a man aged 30 to 45 in good health and CMV-seronegative. The rearrangement joins TRBV5-1 to TRBJ1-1; D not certain. This CDR3 reads CASSFGHGIGGAFF. The CDR3 region has the DNA TGCGCCAGCAGCTTCGGGCACGGGATTGGTGGCGCTTTCTTT.